This T cell receptor (delta chain) was captured in a study of gamma-delta T cells after stem cell transplantation. This CDR3 is built from 17 residues. From germline, CDR1 is GEAIGNYY and CDR2 EKD. J was trimmed by 0 bases and V by 1 base; bases with no gene match: 4. This clone was observed a handful of times. The same CDR3 can be traced to other DNA sequences in this sample. TCRdb re-called clones from the RT-PCR reads via CATT. This sample has around 3,200 delta-chain clones, with around 5.1% found just once. The chain links TRDV2 to TRDJ1, with 13 bases fitting TRDD3. The specimen was gamma-delta T cells. The TCR originated in a human donor. It is not recorded whose cells these are; they may come from a transplant donor. CDR3 sequence reads: CACDTLTGGYDTDKLIF. The CDR3 nucleotides are TGTGCCTGTGACACGCTGACTGGGGGATACGACACCGATAAACTCATCTTT.